One sample yielded the 15 T cell receptor beta chains listed below, sequenced in a study of shared clonotypes between healthy human individuals. Profiling relied on immunoSEQ multiplex PCR, and the TCRdb table lists in-frame clones only, not all of them. This sample has roughly 2.4 million clones; 95% occur once, and the top ten carry 0.1% to 0.15%. Sequenced sample: naive CD4+ T cells sorted from blood. Indicated subset: CD45RA+ positively selected. The receptors originated from a young man in good health.

Points on this clone: The sample has other DNA sequences that encode this CDR3 too. The gene calls are TRBV11-3 and TRBJ1-1; D gene ambiguous. Germline V gene data show CDR1 as SGHNT and CDR2 as YENEEA. The CDR3 consists of 13 residues. Trimming shortened V by 0 bases and J by 0 bases, and 2 bases separated the two germline ends. The CDR3 nucleotides are TGTGCCAGCAGCTTAGAGATGAACACTGAAGCTTTCTTT. This translates into CASSLEMNTEAFF.

This chain connects TRBV7-9 to TRBJ2-1; 13 bases are a match to TRBD2. CDR1 and CDR2 (germline): SEHNR, FQNEAQ (reference sequence). With 2 bases clipped from V and 10 bases from J, the junction kept 5 bases outside the gene matches. This CDR3 has 15 residues. CDR3 region: CASSLLGLAGMEQFF. The CDR3 DNA reads TGTGCCAGCAGCTTATTGGGACTAGCGGGAATGGAGCAGTTCTTC.

The rearrangement uses TRBV4-3 and TRBJ1-1; D unclear. V was shortened by 5 bases and J by 0 bases, with 16 bases between the two germline ends. Germline CDR1 reads LGHNA; CDR2 reads YSLEER. CDR3 length: 16 amino acids. The DNA of the CDR3 is TGCGCCAGCAGCTACCTAGCGGTTAAGGTGAACACTGAAGCTTTCTTT. Encoded protein: CASSYLAVKVNTEAFF.

The chain recombines TRBV9 with TRBJ2-1, with D perhaps matching TRBD2 (6 bases). Trimming stripped 0 bases from V and 7 bases from J, with 20 bases between. From germline, CDR1 is SGDLS and CDR2 YYNGEE. The CDR3 spans 17 residues. CDR3 nucleotide sequence: TGTGCCAGCAGCGTAGTCCCCATGGGCAGTGGGGGGAATGAGCAGTTCTTC. Amino acid sequence: CASSVVPMGSGGNEQFF.

The V call is TRBV28, the J call TRBJ1-6, with D unclear. The CDR3 loop spans 17 amino acids. Germline V gene data show CDR1 as MDHEN and CDR2 as SYDVKM. Trimming cost V 6 bases and J 0 bases, with 15 bases left between them. This chain's CDR3 is CASSLLRRGSYNSPLHF. Here the CDR3 DNA reads TGTGCCAGCAGCCTACTTCGGCGGGGCTCCTATAATTCACCCCTCCACTTT.

Comment on this clone: This specimen includes other DNA sequences encoding the same CDR3. The chain is built from TRBV19 and TRBJ1-2; 9 bases map to TRBD1. The germline gives CDR1 LNHDA, CDR2 SQIVND (reference sequence). With 4 bases clipped from V and 1 base from J, the junction kept 4 bases outside the gene matches. The CDR3 extends over 15 amino acids. CDR3 in amino acids: CASSRPGQGNYGYTF. The CDR3 DNA follows: TGTGCCAGTAGTAGACCGGGACAGGGTAACTATGGCTACACCTTC.

The chain carries TRBV2 and TRBJ2-1; D possibly corresponds to TRBD2 (6 bases). V was clipped by 6 bases and J by 14 bases, with 14 bases between them. The CDR3 is 11 residues long. Germline V gives CDR1 SNHLY, CDR2 FYNNEI. The CDR3 here is CASSEGGEEFF. In DNA, the CDR3 is TGTGCCAGCAGCGAGGGAGGAGAGGAGTTCTTC.

The genes are TRBV6-4 and TRBJ2-3; D unresolved. The CDR3 has 16 amino acids. CDR1 MRHNA and CDR2 SNTAGT come from the germline V gene. Trimming took 0 bases from V and 2 from J, leaving 12 bases between them. Here the CDR3 reads CASSDSVRRPTDTQYF. CDR3 DNA sequence: TGTGCCAGCAGTGACTCGGTGCGGAGACCCACAGATACGCAGTATTTT.

This chain uses TRBV30 with TRBJ2-2, with D possibly being TRBD1 or TRBD2 (5 bases each). V lost 5 bases and J lost 5, with 6 bases in between. In germline, CDR1 is GTSNPN, CDR2 SVGIG (reference sequence). The CDR3 sequence is 11 residues long. The CDR3 DNA reads as TGTGCCTGGGAGGGGACCGGGGAGCTGTTTTTT. Translated: CAWEGTGELFF.

V usage is TRBV5-6 and J usage is TRBJ1-4; TRBD1 matches 9 bases. Germline CDR1 reads SGHDT; CDR2 reads YYEEEE. The CDR3 runs 15 residues. V was pared by 4 bases and J by 4 bases, with 5 bases of the junction left unmatched. As DNA, the CDR3 is TGTGCCAGCAGCCCAGGGACAGGGCGTAATGAAAAACTGTTTTTT. Translated: CASSPGTGRNEKLFF. Looking up the rest from reference TRBV5-6 and TRBJ1-4 gives the full variable domain: DAGVTQSPTHLIKTRGQQVTLRCSPKSGHDTVSWYQQALGQGPQFIFQYYEEEERQRGNFPDRFSGHQFPNYSSELNVNALLLGDSALYLCASSPGTGRNEKLFFGSGTQLSVL.

The V call is TRBV6-1, the J call TRBJ2-2; TRBD2 matches 14 bases. There are 19 residues in the CDR3. V shed 3 bases, J shed 1 base, and the junction held 7 bases outside the gene matches. Germline V CDR1 and CDR2: MNHNS, SASEGT. CDR3 sequence: CASSERLAGGRKNTGELFF. The CDR3 DNA follows: TGTGCCAGCAGTGAGAGACTAGCGGGGGGGCGTAAGAACACCGGGGAGCTGTTTTTT.

V usage is TRBV2 and J usage is TRBJ1-5, with D possibly being TRBD1 (5 bases). Germline loops: CDR1 SNHLY, CDR2 FYNNEI. V dropped 7 bases and J dropped 4 bases, with 14 bases sitting between them. The CDR3 sequence is 14 residues long. The CDR3 region is CASNQEGANQPQHF. The DNA for the CDR3 is TGTGCCAGCAACCAAGAAGGGGCGAATCAGCCCCAGCATTTT.

The chain is built from TRBV15 and TRBJ1-1; D remains unclear. Germline lookup yields CDR1 LNHNV and CDR2 YYDKDF (reference sequence). The CDR3 consists of 13 residues. V was cut by 7 bases and J by 0 bases, with 9 bases left in between. CDR3 region: CATKDELNTEAFF. CDR3 DNA sequence: TGTGCCACCAAGGACGAGTTGAACACTGAAGCTTTCTTT.

The V and J genes are TRBV30 and TRBJ1-4, with 9 bases identical to TRBD1. The CDR3 runs to 13 residues. Germline V gene data show CDR1 as GTSNPN and CDR2 as SVGIG (reference sequence). V was pared by 6 bases and J by 7 bases, with 6 bases of the junction left unmatched. The CDR3 nucleotides are TGTGCCTGCTGGACAGGGGAAATTGAAAAACTGTTTTTT. Protein: CACWTGEIEKLFF.

The chain couples TRBV5-6 to TRBJ1-2; 8 nucleotides align to TRBD1. The CDR3 spans 16 residues. Germline V gene sequence: CDR1 SGHDT, CDR2 YYEEEE. V lost 3 bases to trimming and J lost 4 bases; unmatched junction nucleotides: 11. DNA for the CDR3: TGTGCCAGCAGCTCCTACTCCGGACAGGGAGTCTATGGCTACACCTTC. Translation: CASSSYSGQGVYGYTF. The full variable domain, with the rest looked up from reference TRBV5-6 and TRBJ1-2, is DAGVTQSPTHLIKTRGQQVTLRCSPKSGHDTVSWYQQALGQGPQFIFQYYEEEERQRGNFPDRFSGHQFPNYSSELNVNALLLGDSALYLCASSSYSGQGVYGYTFGSGTRLTVV.